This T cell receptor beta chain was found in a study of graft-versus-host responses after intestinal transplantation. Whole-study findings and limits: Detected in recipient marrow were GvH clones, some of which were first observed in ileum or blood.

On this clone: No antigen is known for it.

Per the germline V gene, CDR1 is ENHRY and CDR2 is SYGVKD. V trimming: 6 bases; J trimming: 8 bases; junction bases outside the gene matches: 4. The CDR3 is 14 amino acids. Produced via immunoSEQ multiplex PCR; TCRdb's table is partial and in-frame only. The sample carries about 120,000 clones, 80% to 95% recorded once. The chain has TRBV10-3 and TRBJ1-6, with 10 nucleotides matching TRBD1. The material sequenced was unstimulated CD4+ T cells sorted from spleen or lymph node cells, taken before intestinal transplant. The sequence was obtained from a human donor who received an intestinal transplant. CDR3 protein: CAIRGTGDYSPLHF. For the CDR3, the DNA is TGTGCCATCAGGGGGACAGGGGATTATTCACCCCTCCACTTT.